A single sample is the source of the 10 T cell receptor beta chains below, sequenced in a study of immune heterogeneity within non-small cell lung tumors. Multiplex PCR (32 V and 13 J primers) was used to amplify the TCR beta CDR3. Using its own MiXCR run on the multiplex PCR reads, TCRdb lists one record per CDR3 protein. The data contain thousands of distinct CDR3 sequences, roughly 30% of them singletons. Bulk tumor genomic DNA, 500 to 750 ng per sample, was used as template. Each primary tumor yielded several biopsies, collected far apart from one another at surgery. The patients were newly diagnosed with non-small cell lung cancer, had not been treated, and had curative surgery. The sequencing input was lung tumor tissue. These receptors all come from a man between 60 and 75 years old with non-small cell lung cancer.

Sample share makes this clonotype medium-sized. CDR3 nucleotides: TGCGCCAGCAGGAGGGGGCAGAACACCGGGGAGCTGTTTTTT. Residues: CASRRGQNTGELFF. The chain uses TRBV4-3 and TRBJ2-2; 7 bases are a match to TRBD1. The CDR3 runs to 14 residues. V gave up 6 bases and J gave up 1 base; unmatched junction bases: 2. Germline V gene data show CDR1 as LGHNA and CDR2 as YSLEER.

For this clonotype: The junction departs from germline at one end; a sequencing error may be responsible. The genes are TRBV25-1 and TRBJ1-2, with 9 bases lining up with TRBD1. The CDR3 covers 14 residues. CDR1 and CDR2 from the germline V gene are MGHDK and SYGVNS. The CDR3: CASSGGTGYHGYTF. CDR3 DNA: TGTGCCAGTAGTGGGGGGACAGGGTATCACGGCTACACCTTC.

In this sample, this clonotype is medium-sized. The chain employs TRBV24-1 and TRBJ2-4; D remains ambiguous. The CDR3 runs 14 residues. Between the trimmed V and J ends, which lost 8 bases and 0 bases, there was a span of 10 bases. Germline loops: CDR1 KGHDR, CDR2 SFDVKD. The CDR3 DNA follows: TGTGCCACCAAAGAGGAACTAGCCAAAAACATTCAGTACTTC. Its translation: CATKEELAKNIQYF.

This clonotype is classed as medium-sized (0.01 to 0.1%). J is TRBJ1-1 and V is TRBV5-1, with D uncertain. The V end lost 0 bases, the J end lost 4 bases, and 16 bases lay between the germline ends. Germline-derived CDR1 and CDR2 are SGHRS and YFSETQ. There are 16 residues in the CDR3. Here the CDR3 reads CASSLGGGGRGTEAFF. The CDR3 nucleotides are TGCGCCAGCAGCTTGGGTGGAGGAGGGAGAGGCACTGAAGCTTTCTTT.

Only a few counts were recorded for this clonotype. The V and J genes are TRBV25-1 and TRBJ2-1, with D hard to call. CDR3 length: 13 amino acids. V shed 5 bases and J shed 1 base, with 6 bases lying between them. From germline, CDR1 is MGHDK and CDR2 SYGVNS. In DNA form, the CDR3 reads TGTGCCAGCAGTCAGAAATCCTACAATGAGCAGTTCTTC. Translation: CASSQKSYNEQFF.

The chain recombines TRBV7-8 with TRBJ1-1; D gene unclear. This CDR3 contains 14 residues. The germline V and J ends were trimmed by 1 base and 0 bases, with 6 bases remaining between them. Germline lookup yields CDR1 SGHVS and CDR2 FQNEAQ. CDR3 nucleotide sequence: TGTGCCAGCAGCTTAGAGGTAGTGAACACTGAAGCTTTCTTT. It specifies CASSLEVVNTEAFF.

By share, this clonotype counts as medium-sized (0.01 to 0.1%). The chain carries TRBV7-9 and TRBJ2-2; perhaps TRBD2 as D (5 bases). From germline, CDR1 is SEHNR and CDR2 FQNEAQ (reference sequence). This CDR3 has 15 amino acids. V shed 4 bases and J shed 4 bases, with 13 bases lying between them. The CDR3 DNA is TGTGCCAGCAGCTCACCACTAGAATCCACCGGGGAGCTGTTTTTT. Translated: CASSSPLESTGELFF.

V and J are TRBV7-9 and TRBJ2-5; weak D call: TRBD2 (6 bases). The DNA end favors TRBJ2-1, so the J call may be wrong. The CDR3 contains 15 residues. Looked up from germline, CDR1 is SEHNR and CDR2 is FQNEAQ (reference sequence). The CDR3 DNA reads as TGTGCCAGCAGCTTCGTGACTACCCGCGGGGATGAGCAGTTCTTC. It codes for CASSFVTTRGDEQFF.

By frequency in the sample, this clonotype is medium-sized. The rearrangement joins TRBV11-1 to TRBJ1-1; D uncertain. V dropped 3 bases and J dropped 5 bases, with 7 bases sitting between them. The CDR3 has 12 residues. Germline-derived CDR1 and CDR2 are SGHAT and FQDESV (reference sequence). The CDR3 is CASSFGWTEAFF. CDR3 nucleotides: TGTGCCAGCAGCTTCGGTTGGACTGAAGCTTTCTTT.

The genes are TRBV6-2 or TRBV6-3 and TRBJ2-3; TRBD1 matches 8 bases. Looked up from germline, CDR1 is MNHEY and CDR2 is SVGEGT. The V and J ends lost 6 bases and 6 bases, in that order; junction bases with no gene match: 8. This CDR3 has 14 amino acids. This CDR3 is CASRGQESQDTQYF. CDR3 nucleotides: TGTGCCAGCAGGGGACAGGAATCACAGGATACGCAGTATTTT.